One and the same sample provided the 2 T cell receptor beta chains below, sequenced in a study of blood T cell dynamics during melanoma immunotherapy. Using immunoSEQ multiplex PCR, the repertoire was profiled, and TCRdb retains in-frame clones only, with some absent. The data contain 10,000 or so clones, roughly four fifths of them singletons. Time point given: pre-treatment baseline. The sample consisted of blood, taken from a patient treated with checkpoint blockade. These receptors all come from a human donor with melanoma.

This clone was counted a single time. This chain uses TRBV4-2 with TRBJ2-7; D might be TRBD2 (6 bases). CDR1 and CDR2 (germline): LGHNA, YNFKEQ. There are 14 residues in the CDR3. Trimming cost V 4 bases and J 7 bases, with 17 bases left between them. CDR3 region: CASSPRGGSWEQYF. The CDR3 DNA follows: TGTGCCAGCAGCCCGCGTGGGGGGTCTTGGGAGCAGTACTTC.

The V and J genes are TRBV9 and TRBJ2-3; 11 nucleotides agree with TRBD2. The CDR3 consists of 15 residues. Germline V gene data show CDR1 as SGDLS and CDR2 as YYNGEE. V was pared by 4 bases and J by 4 bases, with 5 bases of the junction left unmatched. The CDR3 reads CASSFSGGGADTQYF. The CDR3 DNA reads as TGTGCCAGCAGCTTTAGCGGGGGGGGAGCAGATACGCAGTATTTT.